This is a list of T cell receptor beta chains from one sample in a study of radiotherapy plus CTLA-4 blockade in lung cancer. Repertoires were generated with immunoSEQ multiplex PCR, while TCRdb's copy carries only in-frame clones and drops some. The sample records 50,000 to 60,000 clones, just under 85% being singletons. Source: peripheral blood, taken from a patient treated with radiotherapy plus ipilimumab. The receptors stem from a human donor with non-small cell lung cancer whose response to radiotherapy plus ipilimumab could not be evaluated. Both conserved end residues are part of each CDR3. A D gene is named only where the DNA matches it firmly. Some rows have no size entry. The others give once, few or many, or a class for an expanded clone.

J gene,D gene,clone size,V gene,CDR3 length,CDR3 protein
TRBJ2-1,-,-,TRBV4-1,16,CASSQDREAGANEQFF
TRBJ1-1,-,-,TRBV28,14,CASTLADRNTEAFF
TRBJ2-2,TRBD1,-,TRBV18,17,CASSPPTGQVNTGELFF
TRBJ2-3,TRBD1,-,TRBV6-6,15,CASRLGQGVVDTQYF
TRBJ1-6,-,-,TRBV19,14,CATSVAGYNSPLHF
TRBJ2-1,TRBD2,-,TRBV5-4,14,CASSLTSGYNEQFF
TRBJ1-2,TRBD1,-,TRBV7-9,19,CASSLGDPGQVSVFYGYTF
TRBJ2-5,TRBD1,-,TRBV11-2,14,CASSLGQGQETQYF
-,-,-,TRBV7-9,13,CASSADRPNEQYF
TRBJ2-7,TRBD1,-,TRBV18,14,CASSPETGFYEQYF
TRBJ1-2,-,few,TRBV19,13,CASSIVSSHGYTF
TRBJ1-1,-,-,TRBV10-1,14,CASSEDRGITEAFF
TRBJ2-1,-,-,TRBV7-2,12,CASRPTRNEQFF
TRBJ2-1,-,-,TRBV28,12,CASSLEGSQQFF
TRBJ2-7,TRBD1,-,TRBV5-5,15,CASRRDRGPSYEQYF
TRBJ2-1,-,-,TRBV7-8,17,CASSSTLADRINNEQFF
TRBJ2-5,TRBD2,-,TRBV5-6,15,CASSLVLAGVETQYF
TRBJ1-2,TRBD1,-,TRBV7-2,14,CASSFGQGANGYTF
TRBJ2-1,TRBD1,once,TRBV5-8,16,CASSLRTGLRYNEQFF
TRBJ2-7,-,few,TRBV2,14,CASRAQGGAYEQYF
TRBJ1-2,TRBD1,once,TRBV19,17,CASSDNLKDRGVYGYTF
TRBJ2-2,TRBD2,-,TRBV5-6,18,CASSPGGTSGRGTGELFF
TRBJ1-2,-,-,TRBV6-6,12,CATKSRLVGYTF
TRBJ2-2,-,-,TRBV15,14,CATSRDRITGELFF
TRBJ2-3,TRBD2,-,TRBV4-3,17,CASSPGRLAGVGDTQYF
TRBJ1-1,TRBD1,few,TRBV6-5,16,CASSYMVTGSLGEAFF
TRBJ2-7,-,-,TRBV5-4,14,CASSWTGGSDEQYF
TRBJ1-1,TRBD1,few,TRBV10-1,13,CASSAGNRGEAFF
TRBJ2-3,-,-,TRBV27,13,CASSWGQGDTQYF
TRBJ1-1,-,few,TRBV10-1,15,CASSDGYGANTEAFF
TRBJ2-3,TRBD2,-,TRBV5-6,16,CASRPGLAEGTDTQYF
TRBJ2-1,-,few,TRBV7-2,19,CASSLAPLYSGGGTNEQFF
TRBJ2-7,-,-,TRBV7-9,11,CASSLTYEQYF
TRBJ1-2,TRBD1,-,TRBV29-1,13,CSAGQGTPYGYTF
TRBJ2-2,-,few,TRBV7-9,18,CASSSDREVVAGTGELFF
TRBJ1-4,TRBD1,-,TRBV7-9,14,CASSPDRDQGKLFF
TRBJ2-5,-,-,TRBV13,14,CASSLEVEGEAQYF
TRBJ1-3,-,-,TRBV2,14,CASSGLREGNTIYF
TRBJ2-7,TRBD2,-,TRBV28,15,CASSSLAGGAYEQYF
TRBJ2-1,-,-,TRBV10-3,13,CAIRGDIINEQFF
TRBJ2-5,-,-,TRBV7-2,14,CASSLGGTKETQYF
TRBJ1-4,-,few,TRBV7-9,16,CASSLRAGGLDEKLFF
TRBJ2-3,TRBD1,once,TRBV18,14,CASSPRQGPDTQYF
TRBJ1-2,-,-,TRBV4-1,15,CASSEGNGGLYGYTF
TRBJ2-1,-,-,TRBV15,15,CATSRGAGEDNEQFF
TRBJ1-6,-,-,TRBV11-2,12,CASSGALGALHF
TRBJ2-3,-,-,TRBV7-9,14,CASSSGGGTDTQYF
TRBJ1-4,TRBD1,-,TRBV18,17,CASSPTGGPSTNEKLFF
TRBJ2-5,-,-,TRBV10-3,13,CAIRQDIQETQYF
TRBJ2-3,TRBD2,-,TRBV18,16,CASSPPQGGGRDTQYF